This is a list of T cell receptor beta chains from one sample in a study of cytomegalovirus exposure and HLA in healthy donors. Profiling relied on immunoSEQ multiplex PCR, and the TCRdb table lists in-frame clones only, not all of them. This listing includes about 130,000 clones. Sequencing used PBMCs. These receptors came from a man younger than 35 in good health and CMV-seronegative. The CDR3 runs from the conserved cysteine through the conserved F or W. The order of the fields is D gene, J gene, V gene, CDR3 protein, CDR3 DNA. D genes are given only for firm matches.

d_call: .
j_call: TRBJ2-7
v_call: TRBV19
cdr3_aa: CASSTTGSYEQYF
cdr3_nt: TGTGCCAGTAGTACAACCGGGTCCTACGAGCAGTACTTC

d_call: TRBD2
j_call: TRBJ2-7
v_call: TRBV18
cdr3_aa: CASSRTSGTTYEQYF
cdr3_nt: TGTGCCAGCTCACGGACTAGCGGGACTACCTACGAGCAGTACTTC

d_call: TRBD1
j_call: TRBJ2-2
v_call: TRBV7-9
cdr3_aa: CASTLDRGNTGELFF
cdr3_nt: TGTGCCAGCACCCTGGACAGGGGAAACACCGGGGAGCTGTTTTTT

d_call: TRBD1
j_call: TRBJ2-7
v_call: TRBV19
cdr3_aa: CASSPRDSHSGEQYF
cdr3_nt: TGTGCCAGTAGTCCCCGGGACAGCCATTCTGGGGAGCAGTACTTC

d_call: TRBD1
j_call: TRBJ2-1
v_call: TRBV19
cdr3_aa: CASSITPGQGYNEQFF
cdr3_nt: TGTGCCAGTAGTATTACCCCGGGACAGGGGTACAATGAGCAGTTCTTC

d_call: TRBD2
j_call: TRBJ2-3
v_call: TRBV5-1
cdr3_aa: CASSTSYPGLAGEDTQYF
cdr3_nt: TGCGCCAGCAGCACCTCCTACCCGGGACTAGCGGGAGAGGATACGCAGTATTTT

d_call: .
j_call: TRBJ1-5
v_call: TRBV6-1
cdr3_aa: CASSEWRVGQPQHF
cdr3_nt: TGTGCCAGCAGTGAATGGAGGGTTGGCCAGCCCCAGCATTTT

d_call: .
j_call: TRBJ2-5
v_call: TRBV19
cdr3_aa: CASSRRDASMLETQYF
cdr3_nt: TGTGCCAGTAGTCGGAGGGATGCATCGATGTTGGAGACCCAGTACTTC

d_call: TRBD1
j_call: TRBJ1-4
v_call: TRBV27
cdr3_aa: CASSELQGRKLFF
cdr3_nt: TGTGCCAGCAGTGAATTACAGGGGAGAAAACTGTTTTTT

d_call: .
j_call: TRBJ2-3
v_call: TRBV11-3
cdr3_aa: CASSLSSLSTDTQYF
cdr3_nt: TGTGCCAGCAGCTTAAGCTCCCTTAGCACAGATACGCAGTATTTT

d_call: .
j_call: TRBJ1-1
v_call: TRBV13
cdr3_aa: CASSLLPKDRPVGAFF
cdr3_nt: TGTGCCAGCAGCCTACTACCAAAGGACAGACCAGTAGGAGCCTTCTTT

d_call: .
j_call: TRBJ2-7
v_call: TRBV10-3
cdr3_aa: CAISDIREVYEQYF
cdr3_nt: TGTGCCATCAGTGACATCAGGGAGGTCTACGAGCAGTACTTC

d_call: .
j_call: TRBJ1-2
v_call: TRBV5-1
cdr3_aa: CASSPQGSGGYTF
cdr3_nt: TGCGCCAGCAGTCCCCAGGGGTCGGGCGGCTACACCTTC

d_call: .
j_call: TRBJ1-5
v_call: TRBV5-6
cdr3_aa: CASSEGLGQPQHF
cdr3_nt: TGTGCCAGCAGCGAGGGTTTGGGCCAGCCCCAGCATTTT

d_call: TRBD1
j_call: TRBJ1-3
v_call: TRBV5-6
cdr3_aa: CASSWVGTGRNTIYF
cdr3_nt: TGTGCCAGCAGCTGGGTGGGGACAGGAAGAAACACCATATATTTT

d_call: .
j_call: TRBJ2-5
v_call: TRBV5-4
cdr3_aa: CASSLQETQYF
cdr3_nt: TGTGCCAGCAGCTTGCAGGAGACCCAGTACTTC

d_call: .
j_call: TRBJ1-2
v_call: TRBV5-1
cdr3_aa: CASSPLGGVDGYTF
cdr3_nt: TGCGCCAGCAGCCCCCTCGGAGGGGTTGATGGCTACACCTTC

d_call: .
j_call: TRBJ1-2
v_call: TRBV12-2
cdr3_aa: CASRSVPGSKNGYTF
cdr3_nt: TGTGCAAGTCGCTCAGTGCCAGGGTCCAAGAATGGCTACACCTTC

d_call: .
j_call: TRBJ1-2
v_call: TRBV5-4
cdr3_aa: CASSQFAGSGYTF
cdr3_nt: TGTGCCAGCAGCCAATTCGCCGGGTCCGGCTACACCTTC

d_call: .
j_call: TRBJ1-1
v_call: TRBV5-1
cdr3_aa: CASTPYRGVGNTEAFF
cdr3_nt: TGCGCCAGCACCCCGTACCGCGGGGTTGGGAACACTGAAGCTTTCTTT

d_call: TRBD1
j_call: TRBJ2-7
v_call: TRBV19
cdr3_aa: CASTTGGSYEQYF
cdr3_nt: TGTGCCAGTACTACAGGGGGCTCCTACGAGCAGTACTTC

d_call: TRBD1
j_call: TRBJ2-2
v_call: TRBV6-4
cdr3_aa: CASKETGDTGELFF
cdr3_nt: TGTGCCAGCAAAGAGACAGGGGACACCGGGGAGCTGTTTTTT

d_call: .
j_call: TRBJ1-4
v_call: TRBV29-1
cdr3_aa: CSIGAGTANEKLFF
cdr3_nt: TGCAGCATCGGGGCGGGGACGGCTAATGAAAAACTGTTTTTT

d_call: .
j_call: TRBJ2-1
v_call: TRBV15
cdr3_aa: CATSRAGGSNEQFF
cdr3_nt: TGTGCCACCAGCAGAGCCGGGGGTAGCAATGAGCAGTTCTTC

d_call: .
j_call: TRBJ2-4
v_call: TRBV29-1
cdr3_aa: CSARTTINIQYF
cdr3_nt: TGCAGCGCCCGGACAACGATAAACATTCAGTACTTC

d_call: TRBD1
j_call: TRBJ1-2
v_call: TRBV6-1
cdr3_aa: CASRPGTGSNYGYTF
cdr3_nt: TGTGCCAGCAGGCCAGGGACAGGGAGCAACTATGGCTACACCTTC

d_call: .
j_call: TRBJ1-2
v_call: TRBV6-5
cdr3_aa: CASSEISTAYGYTF
cdr3_nt: TGTGCCAGCAGTGAAATTTCGACAGCTTATGGCTACACCTTC

d_call: TRBD2
j_call: TRBJ2-3
v_call: TRBV10-3
cdr3_aa: CAISEMAGGGDTQYF
cdr3_nt: TGTGCCATCAGTGAGATGGCGGGAGGGGGCGATACGCAGTATTTT

d_call: .
j_call: TRBJ2-7
v_call: TRBV10-1
cdr3_aa: CASSAGARGYEQYF
cdr3_nt: TGCGCCAGCAGTGCAGGGGCCAGAGGCTACGAGCAGTACTTC

d_call: .
j_call: TRBJ2-5
v_call: TRBV11-2
cdr3_aa: CASSQRWALQRRETQYF
cdr3_nt: TGTGCCAGCAGCCAGAGATGGGCCCTACAAAGGAGGGAGACCCAGTACTTC